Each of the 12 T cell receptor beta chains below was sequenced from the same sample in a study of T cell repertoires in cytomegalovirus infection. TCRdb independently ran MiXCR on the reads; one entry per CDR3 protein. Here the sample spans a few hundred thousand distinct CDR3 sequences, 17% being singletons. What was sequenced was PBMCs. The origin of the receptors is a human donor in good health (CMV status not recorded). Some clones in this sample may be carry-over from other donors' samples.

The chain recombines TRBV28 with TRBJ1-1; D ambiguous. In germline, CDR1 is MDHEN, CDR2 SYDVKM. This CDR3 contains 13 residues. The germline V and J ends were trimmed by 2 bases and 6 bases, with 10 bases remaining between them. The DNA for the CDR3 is TGTGCCAGCAGTTTACCCGAGAAAGCTGAAGCTTTCTTT. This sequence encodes CASSLPEKAEAFF.

The CDR3: CASSLWAANYGYTF. The CDR3 coding sequence is TGTGCCAGCAGTCTCTGGGCAGCTAACTATGGCTACACCTTC. The genes are TRBV6-5 and TRBJ1-2; D is unresolved. V was trimmed by 5 bases and J by 0 bases, leaving 10 bases between them. The CDR3 contains 14 residues. Per germline, CDR1 MNHEY and CDR2 SVGAGI.

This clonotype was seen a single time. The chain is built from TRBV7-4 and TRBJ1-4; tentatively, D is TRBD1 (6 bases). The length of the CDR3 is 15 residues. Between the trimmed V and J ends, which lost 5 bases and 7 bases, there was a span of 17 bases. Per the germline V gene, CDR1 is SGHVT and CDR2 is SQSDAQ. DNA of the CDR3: TGTGCCAGCAGCGTGCCGGGGGGGGCAACTGAAAAACTGTTTTTT. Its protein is CASSVPGGATEKLFF. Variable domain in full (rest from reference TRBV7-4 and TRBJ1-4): GAGVSQSPRYKVAKRGRDVALRCDSISGHVTLYWYRQTLGQGSEVLTYSQSDAQRDKSGRPSGRFSAERPERSVSTLKIQRTEQGDSAVYLCASSVPGGATEKLFFGSGTQLSVL.

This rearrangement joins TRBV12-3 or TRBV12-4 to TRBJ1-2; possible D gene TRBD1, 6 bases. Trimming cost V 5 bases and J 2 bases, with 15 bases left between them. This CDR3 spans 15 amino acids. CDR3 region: CASSHRQENNYGYTF. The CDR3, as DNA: TGTGCCAGCAGTCATCGACAGGAAAACAACTATGGCTACACCTTC.

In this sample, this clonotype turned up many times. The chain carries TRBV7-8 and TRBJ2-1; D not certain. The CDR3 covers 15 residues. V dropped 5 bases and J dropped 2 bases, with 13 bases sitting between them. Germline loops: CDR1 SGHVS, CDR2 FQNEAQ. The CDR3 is CASSPFADTYNEQFF. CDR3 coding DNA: TGTGCCAGCAGCCCCTTTGCCGATACCTACAATGAGCAGTTCTTC.

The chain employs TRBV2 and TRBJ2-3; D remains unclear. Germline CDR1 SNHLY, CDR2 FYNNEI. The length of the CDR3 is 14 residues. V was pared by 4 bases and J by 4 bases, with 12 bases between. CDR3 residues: CASSVDLRADTQYF. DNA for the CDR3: TGTGCCAGCAGTGTTGATTTAAGAGCAGATACGCAGTATTTT.

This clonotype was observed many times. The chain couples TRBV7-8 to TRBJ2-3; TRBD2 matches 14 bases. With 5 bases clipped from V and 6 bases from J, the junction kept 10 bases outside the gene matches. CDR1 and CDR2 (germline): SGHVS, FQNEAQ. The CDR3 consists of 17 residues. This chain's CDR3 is CASSRGTSGSFEDTQYF. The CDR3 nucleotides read TGTGCCAGCAGCCGGGGGACTAGCGGGAGTTTTGAGGATACGCAGTATTTT.

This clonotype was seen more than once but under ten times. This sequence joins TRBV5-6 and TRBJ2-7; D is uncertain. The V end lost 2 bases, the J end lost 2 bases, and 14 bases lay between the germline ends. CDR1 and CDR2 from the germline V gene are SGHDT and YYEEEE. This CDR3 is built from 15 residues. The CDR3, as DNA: TGTGCCAGCAGCTTCGTACTGGCCAGCCCCTACGAGCAGTACTTC. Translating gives CASSFVLASPYEQYF.

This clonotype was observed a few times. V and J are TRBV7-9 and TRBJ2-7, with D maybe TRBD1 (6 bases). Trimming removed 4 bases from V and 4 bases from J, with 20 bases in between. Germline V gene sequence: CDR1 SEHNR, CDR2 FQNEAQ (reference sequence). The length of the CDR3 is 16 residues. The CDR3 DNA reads TGTGCCAGCAGCTCGTCCCCAGGGACACCTCATTACGAGCAGTACTTC. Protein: CASSSSPGTPHYEQYF.

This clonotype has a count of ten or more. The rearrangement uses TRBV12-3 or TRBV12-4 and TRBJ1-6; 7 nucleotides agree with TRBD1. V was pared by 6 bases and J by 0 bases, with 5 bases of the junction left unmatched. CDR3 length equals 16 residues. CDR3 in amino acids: CASRPGQSSYNSPLHF. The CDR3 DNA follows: TGTGCCAGCAGACCGGGACAGAGCTCCTATAATTCACCCCTCCACTTT.

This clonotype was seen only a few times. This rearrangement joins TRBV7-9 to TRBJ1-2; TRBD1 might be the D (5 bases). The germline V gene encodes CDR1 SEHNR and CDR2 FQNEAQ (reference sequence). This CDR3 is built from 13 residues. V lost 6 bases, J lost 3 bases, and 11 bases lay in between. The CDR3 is CASRPDSYYGYTF. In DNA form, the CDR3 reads TGTGCCAGCAGACCCGACAGTTACTATGGCTACACCTTC.

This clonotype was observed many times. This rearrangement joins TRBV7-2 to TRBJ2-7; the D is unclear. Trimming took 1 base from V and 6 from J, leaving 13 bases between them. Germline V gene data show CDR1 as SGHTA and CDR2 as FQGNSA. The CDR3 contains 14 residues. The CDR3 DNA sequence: TGTGCCAGCAGCTTAGATATCGGTAGTCGCGAGCAGTACTTC. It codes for CASSLDIGSREQYF.